What follows are 24 T cell receptor beta chains derived from one specimen sequenced in a study of response to subunit inactivated influenza vaccine. One entry per CDR3 protein results from TCRdb running MiXCR on the RT-PCR reads. In the table there are approximately 170,000 distinct CDR3 sequences, approximately 12% of which are singletons. The same sample was also used in a study of T cells expressing NK-cell markers. That paper states: Beta-chain TCR cDNA was generated via 5'RACE template switching with UMIs.

The sample in question was CD8+ T cells sorted from PBMCs, obtained about 11 days after vaccination. These receptors came from a man in his fifties who received an inactivated influenza vaccine.

This clonotype showed up just a few times. The gene calls are TRBV13 and TRBJ2-3; 10 positions match TRBD2. Looked up from germline, CDR1 is PRHDT and CDR2 is FYEKMQ (reference sequence). The V segment lost 3 bases and the J segment 5 bases; nucleotides outside the gene matches: 8. The CDR3 is 16 amino acids. CDR3 amino acids: CASSFGAGGHQDTQYF. In DNA, the CDR3 is TGTGCCAGCAGCTTCGGAGCGGGGGGGCATCAAGATACGCAGTATTTT.

This chain connects TRBV6-2 or TRBV6-3 to TRBJ2-1, with 7 bases aligning to TRBD2. After removal of 2 bases from V and 5 bases from J, the junction contained 12 bases not matched to a gene. This CDR3 has 17 residues. Germline lookup yields CDR1 MNHEY and CDR2 SVGEGT. CDR3 coding DNA: TGTGCCAGCAGTTACCCCGAGGCGCGGGAGTATAACAATGAGCAGTTCTTC. This encodes CASSYPEAREYNNEQFF.

J is TRBJ1-1 and V is TRBV28; D gene ambiguous. The CDR3 loop spans 15 amino acids. Trimming removed 3 bases at V and 0 bases at J, with 11 bases between. The germline V gene has CDR1 MDHEN and CDR2 SYDVKM. The CDR3 sequence: CASSFTTRLNTEAFF. CDR3 in DNA: TGTGCCAGCAGTTTCACAACTCGGTTGAACACTGAAGCTTTCTTT.

The genes are TRBV9 and TRBJ2-1; 7 positions agree with TRBD2. Germline-derived CDR1 and CDR2 are SGDLS and YYNGEE. This CDR3 contains 17 residues. The V segment lost 3 bases and the J segment 3 bases; nucleotides outside the gene matches: 12. Here the CDR3 DNA reads TGTGCCAGCAGCGAGGGAGGGAGTTTGATGAGCTACAATGAGCAGTTCTTC. It translates to CASSEGGSLMSYNEQFF.

This clonotype has a handful of counts. CDR3 coding DNA: TGTGCCAGCACCCCAAGGGGACTAGACAACACCGGGGAGCTGTTTTTT. Translating gives CASTPRGLDNTGELFF. The chain employs TRBV7-9 and TRBJ2-2; 8 bases match TRBD2. The CDR3 length is 16 residues. The germline gives CDR1 SEHNR, CDR2 FQNEAQ (reference sequence). The ends lost 7 bases at V and 2 bases at J; junction bases unmatched: 9.

This clonotype was picked up many times. The chain carries TRBV4-3 and TRBJ2-7, with 13 bases aligning to TRBD2. Losses at the gene ends were 1 base for V and 4 bases for J; bases not matched to a gene: 4. CDR1 and CDR2 from the germline V gene are LGHNA and YSLEER. The CDR3 extends over 16 amino acids. DNA for the CDR3: TGCGCCAGCAGCCAAGGACTAGCGGGGGGCCCATACGAGCAGTACTTC. Amino acids: CASSQGLAGGPYEQYF.

This clonotype was observed many times. V usage is TRBV29-1 and J usage is TRBJ1-2, with D hard to call. CDR1 and CDR2 (germline): SQVTM, ANQGSEA. The CDR3 contains 10 residues. Between the trimmed V and J ends, which lost 3 bases and 3 bases, there was a span of 2 bases. The DNA for the CDR3 is TGCAGCGTTGACTACTATGGCTACACCTTC. It translates to CSVDYYGYTF.

This clonotype was found a few times. The genes are TRBV4-3 and TRBJ2-2; tentative D call: TRBD1 (5 bases). The CDR3 contains 16 residues. Trimming cost V 0 bases and J 6 bases, with 14 bases left between them. Germline lookup yields CDR1 LGHNA and CDR2 YSLEER. CDR3 sequence reads: CASSQDQTRVPGELFF. For the CDR3, the DNA is TGCGCCAGCAGCCAAGATCAGACCAGGGTCCCCGGGGAGCTGTTTTTT.

The CDR3 nucleotides read TGTGCCAGCAGGTGGACCCCTTCCCCGACTAGCGGAAACACAGATACGCAGTATTTT. This encodes CASRWTPSPTSGNTDTQYF. The chain couples TRBV2 to TRBJ2-3; 9 nucleotides align to TRBD2. The CDR3 spans 19 residues. V lost 6 bases and J lost 2; bases outside the gene matches: 18. The germline gives CDR1 SNHLY, CDR2 FYNNEI.

In its sample, this clonotype was seen once. This may be a read error: a much more frequent sequence differs by one nucleotide. This chain connects TRBV12-3 or TRBV12-4 to TRBJ2-7; weak D call: TRBD2 (5 bases). V gave up 5 bases and J gave up 1 base, with 18 bases separating them. CDR3 length: 16 residues. The CDR3 DNA reads as TGTGCCAGCAGTCCCCAACGGACTCGCGGGTCCTACGAGCAGTACTTC. Protein: CASSPQRTRGSYEQYF.

This chain connects TRBV11-2 to TRBJ1-3, with D possibly TRBD1 on 5 matching bases. The V end was cut by 2 bases, the J end by 0 bases, with 11 bases between. Germline V gives CDR1 SGHAT, CDR2 FQNNGV. This CDR3 is 16 amino acids long. CDR3 protein: CASSLTGPTSGNTIYF. The CDR3 DNA reads as TGTGCCAGCAGCTTAACAGGACCCACCTCTGGAAACACCATATATTTT.

This clonotype was counted a few times. The chain carries TRBV10-3 and TRBJ2-2, with no clear D. This CDR3 is built from 13 residues. CDR1 is ENHRY, CDR2 SYGVKD, per germline. V gave up 11 bases and J gave up 0 bases, with 10 bases separating them. CDR3 residues: CAVGDANTGELFF. The CDR3 DNA is TGTGCCGTCGGCGACGCGAACACCGGGGAGCTGTTTTTT.

The J gene is TRBJ2-3, the V gene TRBV12-3 or TRBV12-4, with 11 bases matching TRBD2. The CDR3 consists of 18 residues. Trimming removed 6 bases from V and 4 bases from J; junction bases left unmatched: 15. In DNA, the CDR3 is TGTGCCAGCAGCCCTGCTAGCGGGGGGTCGACCAGGTCAGATACGCAGTATTTT. Protein: CASSPASGGSTRSDTQYF.

V is TRBV11-2 and J is TRBJ2-1; D gene uncertain. V lost 4 bases and J 0 bases, leaving 13 bases between the germline ends. This CDR3 comprises 16 residues. Germline V CDR1 and CDR2: SGHAT, FQNNGV. Here the CDR3 reads CASSSNRESSYNEQFF. CDR3 sequence (DNA): TGTGCCAGCAGCTCCAACAGAGAAAGCTCCTACAATGAGCAGTTCTTC.

V is TRBV10-3 and J is TRBJ1-3; no definite D call. The germline CDR1 and CDR2 sequences are ENHRY and SYGVKD. The CDR3 sequence is 17 residues long. V lost 3 bases to trimming and J lost 2 bases, with 17 bases between them. The CDR3: CAISEVQAPVPGNTIYF. The CDR3 region has the DNA TGTGCCATCAGTGAAGTGCAAGCACCGGTACCTGGAAACACCATATATTTT.

This clonotype was detected only a few times. The genes are TRBV4-2 and TRBJ1-1, with TRBD1 matching over 7 bases. In germline, CDR1 is LGHNA, CDR2 YNFKEQ. CDR3 size: 15 residues. Trimming cost V 1 base and J 1 base; bases outside gene matches: 3. CDR3 DNA sequence: TGTGCCAGCAGCCAAGTACCAGGGGGGAACACTGAAGCTTTCTTT. This encodes CASSQVPGGNTEAFF.

This clonotype was found a few times. The J gene is TRBJ2-1, the V gene TRBV5-6; TRBD2 aligns across 7 bases. V was clipped by 4 bases and J by 0 bases; unmatched bases: 7. In germline, CDR1 is SGHDT, CDR2 YYEEEE. The CDR3 contains 16 residues. The CDR3, as DNA: TGTGCCAGCAGCCTCACCACTAGCGTCTCCTACAATGAGCAGTTCTTC. Protein product: CASSLTTSVSYNEQFF.

The chain employs TRBV6-2 or TRBV6-3 and TRBJ2-3; 7 bases agree with TRBD2. The junction had 6 bases not matched to a gene; V was cut back by 6 bases and J by 6 bases. CDR3 size: 13 residues. Per the germline V gene, CDR1 is MNHEY and CDR2 is SVGEGT. The CDR3 DNA is TGTGCCAGCAGCGGGGGGTTTCGGGATACGCAGTATTTT. Translating gives CASSGGFRDTQYF.

The sample holds a few counts of this clonotype. V is TRBV7-9 and J is TRBJ2-1; 12 bases are shared with TRBD2. J gave up 9 bases and V 5 bases, and 8 bases lay outside the gene matches. Germline CDR1 is SEHNR and CDR2 is FQNEAQ (reference sequence). This CDR3 contains 15 residues. CDR3 amino acids: CASSATSGSLGEQFF. Here the CDR3 DNA reads TGTGCCAGCAGCGCGACTAGCGGGAGTCTTGGTGAGCAGTTCTTC.

Only a few counts were recorded for this clonotype. The CDR3 region is CASSITLAHGTGELFF. The CDR3 region has the DNA TGTGCCAGTAGTATAACACTAGCCCACGGCACCGGGGAGCTGTTTTTT. The V and J genes are TRBV19 and TRBJ2-2; TRBD2 might be the D (6 bases). V lost 2 bases and J 4 bases, leaving 14 bases between the germline ends. The CDR3 is made up of 16 amino acids. Germline loops: CDR1 LNHDA, CDR2 SQIVND (reference sequence).

The chain uses TRBV7-9 and TRBJ2-4; D may be TRBD1 (6 bases). The CDR3 has 13 amino acids. CDR1 and CDR2 from the germline V gene are SEHNR and FQNEAQ (reference sequence). Trimming cost V 1 base and J 9 bases, with 10 bases left between them. The CDR3 is CASSLEDRTIQYF. In DNA, the CDR3 is TGTGCCAGCAGCTTAGAGGACAGAACCATTCAGTACTTC.

The V and J genes are TRBV14 and TRBJ2-6; D call uncertain. This CDR3 has 16 residues. CDR1 is SGHDN, CDR2 FVKESK, per germline. The V and J ends lost 4 bases and 0 bases respectively, with 10 bases between them. CDR3 residues: CASSPEWGSGANVLTF. In DNA form, the CDR3 reads TGTGCCAGCAGCCCTGAATGGGGCTCTGGGGCCAACGTCCTGACTTTC. The full variable domain, with the rest looked up from reference TRBV14 and TRBJ2-6, is EAGVTQFPSHSVIEKGQTVTLRCDPISGHDNLYWYRRVMGKEIKFLLHFVKESKQDESGMPNNRFLAERTGGTYSTLKVQPAELEDSGVYFCASSPEWGSGANVLTFGAGSRLTVL.

The gene calls are TRBV3-1 and TRBJ2-7, with 11 bases identical to TRBD2. V dropped 4 bases and J dropped 7; count of bases not matched to a gene: 9. CDR1 is LGHDT and CDR2 is YNNKEL in the germline V gene (reference sequence). The CDR3 consists of 15 residues. CDR3: CASSPGVAGGNEQYF. The CDR3 region has the DNA TGTGCCAGCAGCCCCGGGGTAGCGGGGGGGAATGAGCAGTACTTC.

V usage is TRBV3-1 and J usage is TRBJ1-3; D gene unclear. Germline-derived CDR1 and CDR2 are LGHDT and YNNKEL (reference sequence). V lost 0 bases and J lost 2, with 8 bases in between. The CDR3 totals 15 residues. DNA of the CDR3: TGTGCCAGCAGCCAAGATATGGCAGCTGGAAACACCATATATTTT. This gives the protein CASSQDMAAGNTIYF.